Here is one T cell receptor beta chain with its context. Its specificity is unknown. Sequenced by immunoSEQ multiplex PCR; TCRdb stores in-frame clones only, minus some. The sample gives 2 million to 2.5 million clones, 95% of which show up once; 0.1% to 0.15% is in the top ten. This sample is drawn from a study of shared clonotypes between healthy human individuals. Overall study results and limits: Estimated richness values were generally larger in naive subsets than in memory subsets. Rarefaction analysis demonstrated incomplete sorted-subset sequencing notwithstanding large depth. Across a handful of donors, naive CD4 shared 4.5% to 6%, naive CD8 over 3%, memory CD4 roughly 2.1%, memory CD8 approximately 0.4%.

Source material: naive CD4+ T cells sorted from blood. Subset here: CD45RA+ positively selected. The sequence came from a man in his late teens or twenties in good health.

The CDR3 nucleotides read TGTGCCAGCAGTTATAGCGGGAGGGCCACCGGGGAGCTGTTTTTT. It is translated as CASSYSGRATGELFF. The V gene is TRBV6-5, the J gene TRBJ2-2; 11 bases line up with TRBD2. V dropped 3 bases and J dropped 4; count of bases not matched to a gene: 1. Germline V gene sequence: CDR1 MNHEY, CDR2 SVGAGI. The CDR3 runs to 15 residues.